Listed here are 32 T cell receptor beta chains from one sample, sequenced in a study of shared clonotypes between healthy human individuals. TCRdb's table, derived via immunoSEQ multiplex PCR, lists solely in-frame clones and lacks some. The sample has 980,000 or so clones, 76% seen once. The sequenced sample was memory CD4+ T cells sorted from blood. Subset reported: CD45RA-negative fraction. The receptors originated from a man aged 18 to 29 in good health.

This chain links TRBV2 with TRBJ1-6, with TRBD1 identical over 9 bases. The J segment lost 8 bases and the V segment lost 7 bases, leaving 3 bases of the junction unmatched. CDR3 length equals 13 residues. Germline V gives CDR1 SNHLY, CDR2 FYNNEI. The CDR3 DNA sequence: TGTGCCAGCACCCGGGACAGGGATTCACCCCTCCACTTT. Encoded protein: CASTRDRDSPLHF. Full variable domain (remainder filled in from reference TRBV2 and TRBJ1-6): EPEVTQTPSHQVTQMGQEVILRCVPISNHLYFYWYRQILGQKVEFLVSFYNNEISEKSEIFDDQFSVERPDGSNFTLKIRSTKLEDSAMYFCASTRDRDSPLHFGNGTRLTVT.

This chain joins TRBV6-1 and TRBJ1-2; D remains ambiguous. The CDR3 runs 13 residues. The germline V gene encodes CDR1 MNHNS and CDR2 SASEGT. The V gene lost 6 bases and the J gene lost 6 bases, with 14 bases spanning the gap. The CDR3 spells CASRLVRADGYTF. In nucleotides, the CDR3 is TGTGCCAGCAGACTCGTGAGGGCGGATGGCTACACCTTC.

The rearrangement uses TRBV5-4 and TRBJ1-2, with 8 positions matching TRBD1. V shed 0 bases, J shed 7 bases, and the junction held 5 bases outside the gene matches. The CDR3 loop spans 14 amino acids. The germline V gene encodes CDR1 SGHNT and CDR2 YYREEE (reference sequence). The CDR3 DNA follows: TGTGCCAGCAGCTTGGGGGACAGGATGACTGGCTACACCTTC. It yields the protein CASSLGDRMTGYTF.

The chain combines TRBV25-1 with TRBJ2-7; D might be TRBD2 (5 bases). Trimming took 5 bases from V and 4 from J, leaving 9 bases between them. Germline CDR1 MGHDK, CDR2 SYGVNS. The CDR3 consists of 12 residues. For the CDR3, the DNA is TGTGCCAGCAGTCCGGACTTTTACGAGCAGTACTTC. Protein: CASSPDFYEQYF.

This clone is a singleton in its sample. The chain recombines TRBV2 with TRBJ2-6; 7 nucleotides agree with TRBD1. In germline, CDR1 is SNHLY, CDR2 FYNNEI. Trimming at V came to 11 bases and at J to 1 base, leaving 2 bases not matched to a gene. CDR3 length equals 13 residues. The CDR3 DNA is TGTGCCGGGACAGAATCTGGGGCCAACGTCCTGACTTTC. It codes for CAGTESGANVLTF.

This clone was counted once. Given a much more abundant clone one base away, this may be a read error. This specimen includes other DNA sequences encoding the same CDR3. This chain connects TRBV11-3 to TRBJ2-3; D not certain. V was trimmed by 1 base and J by 0 bases, leaving 2 bases between them. The CDR3 has 13 amino acids. Germline V gene sequence: CDR1 SGHNT, CDR2 YENEEA. CDR3 coding DNA: TGTGCCAGCAGCTTAGTGAGCACAGATACGCAGTATTTT. It encodes CASSLVSTDTQYF.

The chain couples TRBV18 to TRBJ2-7; D is unclear. CDR3 length equals 13 residues. The germline CDR1 and CDR2 sequences are KGHSH and LQKENI. The V and J ends lost 3 bases and 7 bases respectively, with 13 bases between them. The CDR3 coding sequence is TGTGCCAGCTCACCCAAATCGGACCGAGAGCAGTACTTC. It encodes CASSPKSDREQYF.

This clone was seen more than once but under ten times. The gene calls are TRBV7-2 and TRBJ2-4; tentatively, D is TRBD1 or TRBD2 (7 bases each). The germline V gene encodes CDR1 SGHTA and CDR2 FQGNSA. The CDR3 is made up of 17 amino acids. V gave up 4 bases and J gave up 0 bases, with 16 bases separating them. CDR3 coding DNA: TGTGCCAGCAGCTCCCAGCGGGGACAGAGAGCCAAAAACATTCAGTACTTC. Translated, it gives CASSSQRGQRAKNIQYF.

The chain is built from TRBV11-2 and TRBJ2-5; D tentatively fits TRBD1 or TRBD2 (7 bases each). The ends were cut back, 7 bases at V and 6 bases at J, with 21 bases in the middle. The CDR3 has 15 amino acids. CDR1 and CDR2 from the germline V gene are SGHAT and FQNNGV. This CDR3 reads CASTPGGGIGQTQYF. CDR3 coding DNA: TGTGCCAGCACCCCAGGGGGGGGCATCGGACAGACCCAGTACTTC.

V usage is TRBV7-8 and J usage is TRBJ1-5, with 7 bases identical to TRBD1. Germline-derived CDR1 and CDR2 are SGHVS and FQNEAQ. The V segment lost 0 bases and the J segment 1 base; nucleotides outside the gene matches: 9. This CDR3 is built from 18 residues. This chain's CDR3 is CASSLAEGARISNQPQHF. The CDR3 nucleotides read TGTGCCAGCAGCTTAGCCGAGGGGGCGAGGATAAGCAATCAGCCCCAGCATTTT.

CDR3 DNA: TGCGCCAGCAGCCAAGCACCGCAGGGGGCTGGGGCCAACGTCCTGACTTTC. Residues: CASSQAPQGAGANVLTF. This sequence joins TRBV4-3 and TRBJ2-6; TRBD1 matches 7 bases. This CDR3 contains 17 residues. Germline CDR1 LGHNA, CDR2 YSLEER. With 1 base clipped from V and 2 bases from J, the junction kept 5 bases outside the gene matches.

The rearrangement links TRBV6-1 to TRBJ2-3, with D possibly being TRBD1 (5 bases). The germline V gene has CDR1 MNHNS and CDR2 SASEGT. Trimming pared 0 bases from V and 4 bases from J, leaving 14 bases between. This CDR3 is 16 amino acids long. DNA for the CDR3: TGTGCCAGCAGTGAAGCGGGTGGGCAGGGTGCAGATACGCAGTATTTT. This codes for CASSEAGGQGADTQYF.

This clone was seen more than once but under ten times. Here the CDR3 reads CASSPQGVEAFF. The CDR3, as DNA: TGTGCCAGCTCACCACAGGGCGTTGAAGCTTTCTTT. The V gene is TRBV18, the J gene TRBJ1-1; D not resolved. Trimming left V 1 base short and J 7 bases short, with 7 bases between. The CDR3 consists of 12 residues. Per germline, CDR1 KGHSH and CDR2 LQKENI. Using reference TRBV18 and TRBJ1-1 for the parts outside the CDR3, the full variable domain is NAGVMQNPRHLVRRRGQEARLRCSPMKGHSHVYWYRQLPEEGLKFMVYLQKENIIDESGMPKERFSAEFPKEGPSILRIQQVVRGDSAAYFCASSPQGVEAFFGQGTRLTVV.

The rearrangement links TRBV5-1 to TRBJ1-5; no firm D call. The CDR3 has 13 residues. CDR1 SGHRS and CDR2 YFSETQ come from the germline V gene. The ends were cut back, 3 bases at V and 5 bases at J, with 9 bases in the middle. CDR3 DNA sequence: TGCGCCAGCAGCTCCCTTCCGGATCAGCCCCAGCATTTT. Protein sequence: CASSSLPDQPQHF.

This chain links TRBV10-3 with TRBJ2-7, with a weak D call TRBD1 (5 bases). CDR1 is ENHRY, CDR2 SYGVKD, per germline. The CDR3 covers 13 residues. Trimming left V 4 bases short and J 5 bases short, with 12 bases between. The CDR3 spells CAISANDRDEQYF. The CDR3 DNA sequence: TGTGCCATCAGTGCAAACGACAGAGACGAGCAGTACTTC.

V is TRBV10-3 and J is TRBJ2-2; the D gene is possibly TRBD2 (6 bases). The germline gives CDR1 ENHRY, CDR2 SYGVKD. This CDR3 spans 15 amino acids. V was pared by 0 bases and J by 5 bases, with 10 bases between. The CDR3: CAISESGGVTGELFF. For the CDR3, the DNA is TGTGCCATCAGTGAGTCGGGCGGGGTGACCGGGGAGCTGTTTTTT.

This rearrangement joins TRBV19 to TRBJ1-5, with TRBD1 matching 10 bases. Trimming cost V 5 bases and J 2 bases; bases outside gene matches: 6. The CDR3 loop spans 16 amino acids. Germline lookup yields CDR1 LNHDA and CDR2 SQIVND (reference sequence). The CDR3 coding sequence is TGTGCCAGTAGTGACAGGGGGCGTCTAGGCAATCAGCCCCAGCATTTT. It codes for CASSDRGRLGNQPQHF.

CDR3 DNA sequence: TGTGCCTGGACAAGCGGGACAGGATACACCGGGGAGCTGTTTTTT. Amino acid sequence: CAWTSGTGYTGELFF. The rearrangement joins TRBV30 to TRBJ2-2; TRBD1 might be the D (8 bases). Germline CDR1 is GTSNPN and CDR2 is SVGIG (reference sequence). Trimming removed 4 bases at V and 3 bases at J, with 15 bases between. The CDR3 totals 15 residues. Supplemented by reference TRBV30 and TRBJ2-2, the full variable domain reads SQTIHQWPATLVQPVGSPLSLECTVEGTSNPNLYWYRQAAGRGLQLLFYSVGIGQISSEVPQNLSASRPQDRQFILSSKKLLLSDSGFYLCAWTSGTGYTGELFFGEGSRLTVL.

CDR3 coding DNA: TGCGCCAGCAACCAAGAAGGGTACACCGGGGAGCTGTTTTTT. Residues: CASNQEGYTGELFF. J is TRBJ2-2 and V is TRBV5-1; no firm D call. The CDR3 is 14 amino acids. The germline V and J ends were trimmed by 6 bases and 3 bases, with 12 bases remaining between them. CDR1 and CDR2 from the germline V gene are SGHRS and YFSETQ.

This clone is medium-sized by share. V usage is TRBV10-3 and J usage is TRBJ1-2; D may be TRBD1 (5 bases). Germline V gives CDR1 ENHRY, CDR2 SYGVKD. Trimming removed 11 bases from V and 8 bases from J, with 12 bases in between. This CDR3 has 10 residues. In DNA form, the CDR3 reads TGTGCCTCGCAGGGTGACGGCTACACCTTC. Encoded protein: CASQGDGYTF.

V usage is TRBV7-2 and J usage is TRBJ2-7, with D tentatively TRBD2 (5 bases). In germline, CDR1 is SGHTA, CDR2 FQGNSA. The germline V and J ends were trimmed by 2 bases and 3 bases, with 11 bases remaining between them. There are 14 residues in the CDR3. The CDR3 sequence: CASSLRASLYEQYF. CDR3 DNA sequence: TGTGCCAGCAGCTTACGTGCTAGCCTCTACGAGCAGTACTTC.

This clone was recorded a few times. Other DNA sequences from this sample encode an identical CDR3 as well. The chain combines TRBV30 with TRBJ1-1, with 9 nucleotides matching TRBD1. Trimming removed 1 base from V and 4 bases from J; junction bases left unmatched: 4. This CDR3 region has 14 residues. Germline lookup yields CDR1 GTSNPN and CDR2 SVGIG (reference sequence). The CDR3 reads CAWSGGTGSTEAFF. The CDR3 DNA is TGTGCCTGGAGTGGAGGGACAGGGAGCACTGAAGCTTTCTTT.

This sequence joins TRBV7-2 and TRBJ1-2; D perhaps matches TRBD1 (5 bases). V lost 3 bases, J lost 4 bases, and 12 bases lay in between. Germline CDR1 reads SGHTA; CDR2 reads FQGNSA. This CDR3 is 14 amino acids long. The CDR3 nucleotides are TGTGCCAGCAGCTTCTACCAGGGCGTCTATGGCTACACCTTC. Its translation: CASSFYQGVYGYTF. Full variable domain (outside the CDR3, taken from reference TRBV7-2 and TRBJ1-2): GAGVSQSPSNKVTEKGKDVELRCDPISGHTALYWYRQSLGQGLEFLIYFQGNSAPDKSGLPSDRFSAERTGGSVSTLTIQRTQQEDSAVYLCASSFYQGVYGYTFGSGTRLTVV.

This sequence joins TRBV29-1 and TRBJ2-7; 10 bases are shared with TRBD1. After removal of 4 bases from V and 6 bases from J, the junction contained 9 bases not matched to a gene. The CDR3 covers 14 residues. CDR1 and CDR2 (germline): SQVTM, ANQGSEA. The CDR3 is CSVGDRGRGIEQYF. CDR3 bases: TGCAGCGTTGGAGACAGGGGGCGAGGGATCGAGCAGTACTTC.

The V gene is TRBV6-6, the J gene TRBJ1-6; D is uncertain. This CDR3 contains 15 residues. The germline V and J ends were trimmed by 8 bases and 0 bases, with 11 bases remaining between them. The germline V gene encodes CDR1 MNHNY and CDR2 SVGAGI (reference sequence). This CDR3 is CASRPVSSYNSPLHF. The CDR3 nucleotides read TGTGCCAGCCGTCCAGTGAGCTCCTATAATTCACCCCTCCACTTT.

The chain employs TRBV6-6 and TRBJ2-4; 7 bases agree with TRBD1. This CDR3 spans 14 amino acids. The junction had 1 base not matched to a gene; V was cut back by 2 bases and J by 3 bases. Per germline, CDR1 MNHNY and CDR2 SVGAGI (reference sequence). CDR3 residues: CASSYGTDKNIQYF. The CDR3 DNA is TGTGCCAGCAGTTACGGGACAGACAAAAACATTCAGTACTTC.

J is TRBJ2-3 and V is TRBV7-2, with D possibly TRBD2 on 6 matching bases. The V and J ends lost 1 base and 2 bases respectively, with 16 bases between them. Germline V gene lookup returns CDR1 SGHTA and CDR2 FQGNSA. This CDR3 region has 17 residues. The CDR3 sequence is CASSLGVSGWITDTQYF. CDR3 sequence (DNA): TGTGCCAGCAGCTTAGGCGTAAGCGGGTGGATCACAGATACGCAGTATTTT.

This clone was seen just once. This chain connects TRBV7-2 to TRBJ2-3; 13 bases align to TRBD2. V lost 3 bases to trimming and J lost 0 bases; unmatched junction nucleotides: 9. The CDR3 totals 19 residues. The germline CDR1 and CDR2 sequences are SGHTA and FQGNSA. The DNA for the CDR3 is TGTGCCAGCAGCTTGGCGACTAGCGGGAGGAGATCTAGCACAGATACGCAGTATTTT. This translates into CASSLATSGRRSSTDTQYF.

The chain uses TRBV2 and TRBJ2-7; a possible D gene is TRBD1 (6 bases). V was shortened by 6 bases and J by 1 base, with 19 bases between the two germline ends. The CDR3 runs to 16 residues. CDR1 is SNHLY, CDR2 FYNNEI, per germline. In DNA form, the CDR3 reads TGTGCCAGCAGCCGGGACACTCTACTGTTATCCTACGAGCAGTACTTC. This codes for CASSRDTLLLSYEQYF.

Concerning this clone: Other DNA sequences in this specimen translate into the identical CDR3. The V gene is TRBV2, the J gene TRBJ2-1; the D call may be TRBD1 or TRBD2 (5 bases each). Trimming shortened V by 6 bases and J by 7 bases, and 7 bases separated the two germline ends. The CDR3 is made up of 11 amino acids. The V gene's germline CDR1 is SNHLY and CDR2 FYNNEI. CDR3 protein: CASRGENEQFF. CDR3 in DNA: TGTGCCAGCAGGGGGGAGAATGAGCAGTTCTTC.

The rearrangement links TRBV4-1 to TRBJ1-5, with 9 bases matching TRBD1. J gave up 0 bases and V 4 bases, and 4 bases lay outside the gene matches. Germline CDR1 reads MGHRA; CDR2 reads YSYEKL. The CDR3 contains 16 residues. The CDR3 here is CASSRGQGNSNQPQHF. The CDR3 bases are TGCGCCAGCAGCCGGGGACAGGGTAATAGCAATCAGCCCCAGCATTTT.

This clone has at least ten counts. Other nucleotide sequences from this sample produce the same CDR3. The rearrangement joins TRBV19 to TRBJ1-6; 8 bases are shared with TRBD1. Germline V gene data show CDR1 as LNHDA and CDR2 as SQIVND (reference sequence). CDR3 length: 15 amino acids. The junction had 6 bases not matched to a gene; V was cut back by 6 bases and J by 5 bases. CDR3 amino acids: CASRLDRGNNSPLHF. CDR3 bases: TGTGCCAGTAGGCTCGACAGGGGAAATAATTCACCCCTCCACTTT.